This section outlines one T cell receptor beta chain sequence together with its context. As originally analysed: Nucleated cell number was recorded as an estimate derived from reference gene primer amplification. The repertoire was sequenced with immunoSEQ multiplex PCR; TCRdb's copy has only in-frame clones and lacks some. That table furnishes V, J and clone size, whereas the DNA furnished D and trimming. This table has some 260,000 clones, nearly 90% appearing once. These data are taken from a study of blood T cell repertoires in COVID-19. Study context: The samples span acute and convalescent COVID-19 from the United States, Italy and Spain. PBMCs, B-cell-depleted T cells, or T cells provided the cDNA or gDNA that made up the material.

Sequenced material: peripheral blood. This TCR was sampled from a woman aged 35 to 49 who had recovered from COVID-19.

This CDR3 reads CASSTTGGINYGYTF. In nucleotides, the CDR3 is TGTGCCAGTAGTACCACAGGGGGGATCAACTATGGCTACACCTTC. The V call is TRBV19, the J call TRBJ1-2, with 8 bases matching TRBD1. This CDR3 has 15 amino acids. Looked up from germline, CDR1 is LNHDA and CDR2 is SQIVND (reference sequence). V lost 4 bases, J lost 2 bases, and 6 bases stayed unmatched.